These 17 T cell receptor beta chains originate from one sample sequenced in a study of T cells in Graves' hyperthyroidism and ophthalmopathy. RNA transcripts served as the template for amplifying TCR beta CDR3 regions. HTBI primers drove first-round RT-PCR of the TCR CDR3. TCRdb re-derived calls from the multiplex PCR reads in MiXCR, one entry per CDR3 protein. The data show 800,000 or so distinct CDR3 sequences, about two fifths seen once. The sequencing input was blood. The receptors stem from a man between 18 and 35 years old with Graves' hyperthyroidism.

This clonotype was detected only a few times. This chain joins TRBV7-9 and TRBJ1-2; the D gene is possibly TRBD1 (6 bases). Germline V gene data show CDR1 as SEHNR and CDR2 as FQNEAQ (reference sequence). The V end lost 6 bases, the J end lost 6 bases, and 17 bases lay between the germline ends. This CDR3 region has 14 residues. CDR3 coding DNA: TGTGCCAGCAGTCTCCGGGACAACCCTAATGGCTACACCTTC. Its protein product is CASSLRDNPNGYTF.

This clonotype has a handful of counts. The V gene is TRBV13, the J gene TRBJ2-7, with a tentative D call TRBD2 (5 bases). Germline values: CDR1 PRHDT, CDR2 FYEKMQ (reference sequence). The CDR3 contains 15 residues. Trimming shortened V by 5 bases and J by 6 bases, and 20 bases separated the two germline ends. The CDR3 bases are TGTGCCAGCAGCCCCCCCAACAGCGGCCCCCCCGAGCAGTACTTC. Translation gives CASSPPNSGPPEQYF.

This clonotype was counted between two and nine times. This CDR3 is CSASKGGIGYTF. The CDR3, as DNA: TGCAGTGCTAGTAAAGGGGGTATCGGCTACACCTTC. The rearrangement uses TRBV20-1 and TRBJ1-2, with D possibly being TRBD1 (6 bases). Trimming took off 3 bases at V and 8 bases at J, with 13 bases between the two ends. CDR1 is DFQATT, CDR2 SNEGSKA, per germline (reference sequence). CDR3 length: 12 residues.

V usage is TRBV2 and J usage is TRBJ1-1; D is unresolved. Trimming took off 6 bases at V and 6 bases at J, with 17 bases between the two ends. The CDR3 covers 14 residues. Germline V gene lookup returns CDR1 SNHLY and CDR2 FYNNEI. This CDR3 reads CASSLVRTNAEAFF. The CDR3 DNA is TGTGCCAGCAGCTTAGTTCGGACTAACGCTGAAGCTTTCTTT.

This clonotype has more than one count but fewer than ten. A read error may produce the germline difference seen at one junction end. The chain carries TRBV7-9 and TRBJ2-1; 9 nucleotides line up with TRBD2. Germline V gene data show CDR1 as SEHNR and CDR2 as FQNEAQ (reference sequence). The CDR3 covers 16 residues. CDR3 nucleotide sequence: TGTGCCACCAGCAGAGGGCTAGCGGGGAGATACAATGAGCAGTTCTTC. Translation: CATSRGLAGRYNEQFF.

There are many counts of this clonotype. This chain joins TRBV4-3 and TRBJ2-7; D unclear. Germline loops: CDR1 LGHNA, CDR2 YSLEER. Between the trimmed V and J ends, which lost 4 bases and 0 bases, there was a span of 10 bases. The CDR3 is 14 amino acids. CDR3 sequence (DNA): TGCGCCAGCAGCCCAGACTCGAGCTCCTACGAGCAGTACTTC. Protein sequence: CASSPDSSSYEQYF.

This sequence joins TRBV12-3 or TRBV12-4 and TRBJ2-5; possible D gene TRBD2, 6 bases. CDR3 length: 12 amino acids. The germline V and J ends were trimmed by 7 bases and 3 bases, with 9 bases remaining between them. In nucleotides, the CDR3 is TGTGCCAGCAAAATAGCGGAAGAGACCCAGTACTTC. Protein: CASKIAEETQYF.

The gene calls are TRBV29-1 and TRBJ2-2, with a possible D match to TRBD2 (5 bases). V was trimmed by 2 bases and J by 3 bases, leaving 7 bases between them. The CDR3 loop spans 13 amino acids. Germline CDR1 is SQVTM and CDR2 is ANQGSEA. The CDR3 region has the DNA TGCAGCGTTGAAACGGACTACACCGGGGAGCTGTTTTTT. Encoded protein: CSVETDYTGELFF.

The genes are TRBV15 and TRBJ2-3; TRBD1 is a possible D gene (5 bases). This CDR3 has 13 residues. Germline CDR1 LNHNV, CDR2 YYDKDF (reference sequence). V dropped 1 base and J dropped 5 bases, with 7 bases sitting between them. CDR3 DNA sequence: TGTGCCACCAGCAGAGCTAGGGGAGATACGCAGTATTTT. Residues: CATSRARGDTQYF.

The V and J genes are TRBV6-5 and TRBJ2-1; 8 bases line up with TRBD2. This CDR3 comprises 15 residues. CDR1 and CDR2 (germline): MNHEY, SVGAGI. The junction had 10 bases not matched to a gene; V was cut back by 5 bases and J by 7 bases. This chain's CDR3 is CASSRPGLGNNEQFF. In nucleotides, the CDR3 is TGTGCCAGCAGTCGTCCGGGACTAGGTAATAATGAGCAGTTCTTC.

This clonotype was counted ten times or more. V is TRBV20-1 and J is TRBJ1-4; D call uncertain. Germline V lookup: CDR1 DFQATT, CDR2 SNEGSKA (reference sequence). This CDR3 has 14 residues. The ends were cut back, 0 bases at V and 6 bases at J, with 11 bases in the middle. CDR3 DNA: TGCAGTGCTAGAGATGCACGGGTGGATGAAAAACTGTTTTTT. This encodes CSARDARVDEKLFF.

This clonotype was detected ten times or more. The J gene is TRBJ2-5, the V gene TRBV7-2, with 7 bases aligning to TRBD2. Germline CDR1 reads SGHTA; CDR2 reads FQGNSA. With V trimmed by 2 bases and J by 4 bases, 4 bases remained unmatched. This CDR3 contains 14 residues. Here the CDR3 reads CASSLIPSGETQYF. In DNA, the CDR3 is TGTGCCAGCAGCTTAATCCCTAGCGGAGAGACCCAGTACTTC.

In this sample, this clonotype turned up once. The chain recombines TRBV7-8 with TRBJ2-2, with TRBD1 matching over 10 bases. Germline CDR1 and CDR2: SGHVS and FQNEAQ. CDR3 size: 16 residues. Losses at the gene ends were 5 bases for V and 7 bases for J; bases not matched to a gene: 10. CDR3 sequence: CASSIDGTGVVGELFF. The CDR3, as DNA: TGTGCCAGCAGCATCGACGGGACAGGGGTGGTCGGGGAGCTGTTTTTT. The full variable domain, completed using reference TRBV7-8 and TRBJ2-2, is GAGVSQSPRYKVAKRGQDVALRCDPISGHVSLFWYQQALGQGPEFLTYFQNEAQLDKSGLPSDRFFAERPEGSVSTLKIQRTQQEDSAVYLCASSIDGTGVVGELFFGEGSRLTVL.

CDR3 sequence: CASSQDWGGSSYEQYF. The CDR3 DNA sequence: TGTGCCAGCAGCCAAGATTGGGGCGGAAGCTCCTACGAGCAGTACTTC. This chain connects TRBV3-1 to TRBJ2-7; a possible D gene is TRBD1 (5 bases). This CDR3 is built from 16 residues. Germline lookup yields CDR1 LGHDT and CDR2 YNNKEL (reference sequence). V lost 0 bases and J 0 bases, leaving 12 bases between the germline ends.

This clonotype was counted ten times or more. The chain links TRBV19 to TRBJ2-5; 7 bases agree with TRBD1. This CDR3 has 13 residues. J gave up 4 bases and V 5 bases, and 4 bases lay outside the gene matches. The germline V gene encodes CDR1 LNHDA and CDR2 SQIVND (reference sequence). CDR3 coding DNA: TGTGCCAGTAGTGCTTACAGGGGAGAGACCCAGTACTTC. It encodes CASSAYRGETQYF. Variable domain in full (rest from reference TRBV19 and TRBJ2-5): DGGITQSPKYLFRKEGQNVTLSCEQNLNHDAMYWYRQDPGQGLRLIYYSQIVNDFQKGDIAEGYSVSREKKESFPLTVTSAQKNPTAFYLCASSAYRGETQYFGPGTRLLVL.

There are a few counts of this clonotype. The CDR3 here is CASSVGLGASSYEQYF. The DNA of the CDR3 is TGTGCCAGCAGCGTCGGACTAGGCGCTTCTTCCTACGAGCAGTACTTC. The rearrangement joins TRBV9 to TRBJ2-7; TRBD2 agrees at 7 bases. Germline loops: CDR1 SGDLS, CDR2 YYNGEE. The CDR3 consists of 16 residues. V lost 2 bases, J lost 1 base, and 9 bases stayed unmatched.

In this sample, this clonotype turned up once. The junction departs from the called germline gene at one end, perhaps through a read error. The chain employs TRBV29-1 and TRBJ1-1; 10 bases fit TRBD1. The germline V gene has CDR1 SQVTM and CDR2 ANQGSEA. This CDR3 contains 13 residues. This CDR3 reads CSVGQGADTVAFF. CDR3 in DNA: TGCAGCGTTGGACAGGGGGCTGACACTGTAGCTTTCTTT. The full variable domain, with the rest looked up from reference TRBV29-1 and TRBJ1-1, is SAVISQKPSRDICQRGTSLTIQCQVDSQVTMMFWYRQQPGQSLTLIATANQGSEATYESGFVIDKFPISRPNLTFSTLTVSNMSPEDSSIYLCSVGQGADTVAFFGQGTRLTVV.